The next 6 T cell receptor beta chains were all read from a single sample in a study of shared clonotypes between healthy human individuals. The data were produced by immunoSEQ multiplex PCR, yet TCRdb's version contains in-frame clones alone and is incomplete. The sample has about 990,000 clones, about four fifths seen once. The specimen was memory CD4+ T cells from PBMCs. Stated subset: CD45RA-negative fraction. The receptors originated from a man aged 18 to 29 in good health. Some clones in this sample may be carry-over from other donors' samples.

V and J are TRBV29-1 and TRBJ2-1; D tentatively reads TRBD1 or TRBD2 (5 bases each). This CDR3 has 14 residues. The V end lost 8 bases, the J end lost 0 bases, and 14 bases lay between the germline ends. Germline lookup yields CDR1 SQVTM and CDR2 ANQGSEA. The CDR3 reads CSPTLGTSYNEQFF. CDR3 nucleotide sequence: TGCAGCCCCACCCTAGGGACCTCCTACAATGAGCAGTTCTTC.

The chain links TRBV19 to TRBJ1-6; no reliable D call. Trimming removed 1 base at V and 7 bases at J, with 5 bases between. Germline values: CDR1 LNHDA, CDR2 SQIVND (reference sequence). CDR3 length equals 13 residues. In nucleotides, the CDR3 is TGTGCCAGTAGTATAGGACGGAATTCACCCCTCCACTTT. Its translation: CASSIGRNSPLHF.

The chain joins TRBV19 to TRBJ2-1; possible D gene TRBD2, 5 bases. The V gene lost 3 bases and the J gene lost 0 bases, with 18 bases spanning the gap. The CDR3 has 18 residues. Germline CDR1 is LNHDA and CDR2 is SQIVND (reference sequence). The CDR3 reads CASSIRWAGDYSYNEQFF. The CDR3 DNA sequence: TGTGCCAGTAGTATTAGATGGGCAGGTGACTACTCCTACAATGAGCAGTTCTTC.

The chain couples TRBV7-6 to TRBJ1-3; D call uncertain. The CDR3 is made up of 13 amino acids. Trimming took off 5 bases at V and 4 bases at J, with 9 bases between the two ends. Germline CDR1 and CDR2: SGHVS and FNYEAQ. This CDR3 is CASSHPRGNTIYF. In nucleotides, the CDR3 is TGTGCCAGCAGCCACCCCCGGGGAAACACCATATATTTT.

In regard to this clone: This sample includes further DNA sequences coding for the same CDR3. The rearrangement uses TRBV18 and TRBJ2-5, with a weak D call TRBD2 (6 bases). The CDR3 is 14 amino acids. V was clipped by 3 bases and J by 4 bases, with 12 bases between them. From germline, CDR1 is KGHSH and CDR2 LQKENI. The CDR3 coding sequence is TGTGCCAGCTCACCGGGGGGAGCGGGAGAGACCCAGTACTTC. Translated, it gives CASSPGGAGETQYF.

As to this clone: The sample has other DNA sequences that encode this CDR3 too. The CDR3, as DNA: TGTGCCTGGAGCCCTGTGGGGAACACCATATATTTT. Its protein is CAWSPVGNTIYF. The chain combines TRBV30 with TRBJ1-3; D is unclear. Trimming removed 3 bases from V and 7 bases from J, with 10 bases in between. The CDR3 is 12 residues long. Germline loops: CDR1 GTSNPN, CDR2 SVGIG (reference sequence).